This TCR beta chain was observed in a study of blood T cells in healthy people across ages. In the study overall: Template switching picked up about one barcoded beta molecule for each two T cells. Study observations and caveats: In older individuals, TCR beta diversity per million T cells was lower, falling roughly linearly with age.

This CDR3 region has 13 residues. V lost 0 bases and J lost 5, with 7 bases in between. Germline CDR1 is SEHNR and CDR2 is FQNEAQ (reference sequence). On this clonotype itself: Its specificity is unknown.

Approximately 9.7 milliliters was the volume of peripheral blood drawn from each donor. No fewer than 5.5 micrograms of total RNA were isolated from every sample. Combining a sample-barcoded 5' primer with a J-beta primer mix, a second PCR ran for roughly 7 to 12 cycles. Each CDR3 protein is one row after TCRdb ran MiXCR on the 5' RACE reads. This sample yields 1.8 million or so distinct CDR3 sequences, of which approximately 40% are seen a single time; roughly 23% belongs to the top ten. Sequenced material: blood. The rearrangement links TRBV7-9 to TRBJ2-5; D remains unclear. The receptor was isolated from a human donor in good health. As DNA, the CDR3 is TGTGCCAGCAGCTTAGCGCTTATGGAGACCCAGTACTTC. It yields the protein CASSLALMETQYF.